In this sample, the clone carrying this TCR beta chain turned up many times. TCRdb re-called the RT-PCR reads with MiXCR, one entry per CDR3 protein. The data hold almost 600,000 distinct CDR3 sequences, with around 15% observed a single time. These data come from a study of response to subunit inactivated influenza vaccine. Per germline, CDR1 SEHNR and CDR2 FQNEAQ (reference sequence). The CDR3 spans 17 residues. The V end lost 5 bases, the J end lost 0 bases, and 17 bases lay between the germline ends. The chain joins TRBV7-9 to TRBJ2-1; D might be TRBD2 (6 bases). The sequence derives from a man aged 50-59 years who received an inactivated influenza vaccine. Sequences were derived from PBMCs from blood, sampled about 12 days after vaccination. CDR3 region: CASSPILAEFSYNEQFF. For the CDR3, the DNA is TGTGCCAGCAGCCCTATATTAGCGGAGTTCTCCTACAATGAGCAGTTCTTC.